This paragraph reports one T cell receptor (beta chain). Its antigen is unknown. The germline CDR1 and CDR2 sequences are SGHVS and FQNEAQ. Trimming shortened V by 2 bases and J by 10 bases, and 15 bases separated the two germline ends. This CDR3 has 14 residues. These data belong to a study of CD8 T cells in ankylosing spondylitis. Broader study findings: Reactive arthritis synovial fluid and blood previously showed some of these motif variants. Matched ankylosing spondylitis synovial fluid reportedly showed significant enrichment of disease-linked clones.

Making the TCR beta libraries involved quantitative 5'-RACE with molecular barcodes. One entry per CDR3 protein results from TCRdb running MiXCR on the 5' RACE reads. The profile shows just over 350,000 distinct CDR3 sequences, approximately 22% of them singletons. The genes are TRBV7-8 and TRBJ2-1, with D possibly matching TRBD2 (5 bases). The sequence was collected from a male donor with ankylosing spondylitis or in good health (not recorded which). The sequenced sample was blood, either unsorted or a sorted T cell fraction (not recorded which). CDR3 amino acids: CASSLSPTGGEQFF. Written as DNA, the CDR3 is TGTGCCAGCAGCTTAAGCCCCACGGGCGGGGAGCAGTTCTTC.